The 4 T cell receptor beta chains listed next were all sequenced from one sample in a study of OX40 agonist ivuxolimab in advanced cancers. Only in-frame clones appear in the TCRdb table, and some are missing; sequencing was by immunoSEQ multiplex PCR. The sample records 55,000 to 75,000 clones, more than 85% being singletons. The source was CD4+ or CD8+ T cells sorted from blood, collected in a trial of the OX40 agonist ivuxolimab. These receptor sequences come from an adult with an advanced solid tumor such as melanoma, head and neck, liver or kidney cancer.

The rearrangement joins TRBV6-6 to TRBJ2-1; the match to TRBD2 covers 10 bases. V lost 4 bases, J lost 3 bases, and 3 bases stayed unmatched. CDR1 MNHNY and CDR2 SVGAGI come from the germline V gene (reference sequence). The CDR3 has 15 residues. Written as DNA, the CDR3 is TGTGCCAGCAGTTCATGGACTAGCGGCTACAATGAGCAGTTCTTC. It specifies CASSSWTSGYNEQFF.

This clone was observed a handful of times. J is TRBJ1-5 and V is TRBV9; D is unresolved. Between the trimmed V and J ends, which lost 3 bases and 6 bases, there was a span of 10 bases. CDR1 and CDR2 (germline): SGDLS, YYNGEE. The CDR3 spans 13 residues. The CDR3 DNA reads TGTGCCAGCAGCGAATTTTTGGGTCAGCCCCAGCATTTT. This encodes CASSEFLGQPQHF.

This clone was recorded a few times. This chain connects TRBV21-1 to TRBJ2-7. TRBV21-1 is termed a pseudogene. The CDR3 runs to 14 residues. The CDR3 DNA reads as TGTGCCAGCAGCAAAGTCGTAGGGACCTACGAGCAGTACTTC. Encoded protein: CASSKVVGTYEQYF.

The chain employs TRBV19 and TRBJ1-5; TRBD1 is a possible D gene (5 bases). V was trimmed by 7 bases and J by 5 bases, leaving 15 bases between them. Germline lookup yields CDR1 LNHDA and CDR2 SQIVND (reference sequence). The CDR3 contains 14 residues. The CDR3, as DNA: TGTGCCAGTACTACGCAGGGTAGGGATCAGCCCCAGCATTTT. Protein sequence: CASTTQGRDQPQHF.